This entry concerns a single T cell receptor beta chain. Its antigen is as yet unknown. This specimen comes from a study of T cell clones after liver transplantation. Study results and caveats: Circulating graft-donor-reactive CD4 TCRbeta sequences fell significantly post-transplant in most of the 8 subjects.

Clones were sequenced by immunoSEQ multiplex PCR, and TCRdb holds only the in-frame ones, with some missing. The sample includes about 74,000 clones, roughly 80% of them seen just once. Here the sequenced sample was CD4+ T cells from blood, taken before liver transplant. The origin of this receptor is a human donor who received a liver transplant.

Here the CDR3 reads CASSLDRNNSPLHF. CDR3 nucleotide sequence: TGTGCCAGCAGCTTGGACAGAAATAATTCACCCCTCCACTTT. The chain uses TRBV5-6 and TRBJ1-6; no definite D call. The CDR3 runs 14 residues. Germline-derived CDR1 and CDR2 are SGHDT and YYEEEE. V lost 0 bases to trimming and J lost 5 bases, with 6 bases between them.